These T cell receptor beta chains were read from a single sample in a study of OX40 agonist ivuxolimab in advanced cancers. Clones were sequenced by immunoSEQ multiplex PCR, and TCRdb holds only the in-frame ones, with some missing. The table records about 98,000 clones, about 92% of them present only once. The sample consisted of CD4+ or CD8+ T cells sorted from blood, taken in a trial of the OX40 agonist ivuxolimab. Receptor source: an adult with an advanced solid tumor such as melanoma, head and neck, liver or kidney cancer. Both conserved end residues are part of each CDR3. Fields, in order: J gene, V gene, clone size, D gene, CDR3 DNA, CDR3 protein. D genes are given only for firm matches. Clone size, where shown, is once, few, many, or a class for clones that have expanded.

TRBJ2-2,TRBV25-1,NA,NA,TGTGCCAGCAGTGACGGTTGGGCAGGGCAAACCGGGGAGCTGTTTTTT,CASSDGWAGQTGELFF
TRBJ2-5,TRBV15,NA,NA,TGTGCCACCAGCGGTGCCTCTAGGGGGTACCAAGAGACCCAGTACTTC,CATSGASRGYQETQYF
TRBJ1-2,TRBV4-1,NA,NA,TGCGCCAGCAGTCCTCGGGGAGGGGGGAACTATGGCTACACCTTC,CASSPRGGGNYGYTF
TRBJ2-7,TRBV28,NA,TRBD2,TGTGCCAGCAGGAGGATTGGCGAGACTAGCGAGTACTTC,CASRRIGETSEYF
TRBJ2-7,TRBV6-1,NA,TRBD1,TGTGCCAGCAGTGAAATTGGACAGGGCTACGAGCAGTACTTC,CASSEIGQGYEQYF
TRBJ1-1,TRBV5-6,NA,NA,TGTGCCAGCAGCTTGCCGGGGTTGAACACTGAAGCTTTCTTT,CASSLPGLNTEAFF
TRBJ1-5,TRBV4-2,NA,NA,TGTGCCAGCAGCCAAGTCCTGGGCCAGGGGTTGGATCAGCCCCAGCATTTT,CASSQVLGQGLDQPQHF
TRBJ1-1,TRBV29-1,NA,TRBD1,TGCAGCGTTACCGGGACAGTTGTGAACACTGAAGCTTTCTTT,CSVTGTVVNTEAFF
TRBJ2-6,TRBV6-6,NA,TRBD2,TGTGCCAGTCGACTAGCGGGAGTGGGGGGGGCCAACGTCCTGACTTTC,CASRLAGVGGANVLTF
TRBJ2-4,TRBV4-3,NA,TRBD2,TGCGCCAGCAGCCAAGATCCGAGAGCTAGCGGGAGGCCGAACATTCAGTACTTC,CASSQDPRASGRPNIQYF
TRBJ2-7,TRBV6-6,NA,NA,TGTGCCAGCAGAGCCTCGGTTAGGGTCCTCAACGAGCAGTACTTC,CASRASVRVLNEQYF
TRBJ2-2,TRBV7-3,NA,NA,TGTGCCAGCAGCAAAGATGTCCCCGGGGAGCTGTTTTTT,CASSKDVPGELFF
TRBJ1-5,TRBV16,few,NA,TGTGCCAGCAGCTTGGACAGAAATCAGCCCCAGCATTTT,CASSLDRNQPQHF
TRBJ1-4,TRBV20-1,NA,NA,TGCAGTGCTTTAAATAATGAAAAACTGTTTTTT,CSALNNEKLFF
TRBJ2-7,TRBV19,once,NA,TGTGCCAGTAGTATGGGCAGGTCCTCCTACGAGCAGTACTTC,CASSMGRSSYEQYF
TRBJ1-4,TRBV28,NA,TRBD1,TGTGCCAGCAGTTTACATCGACAGGGGGCAGGTGAAAAACTGTTTTTT,CASSLHRQGAGEKLFF
TRBJ2-5,TRBV7-6,NA,NA,TGTGCCAGCAGCTTTAGACTCCAAGAGACCCAGTACTTC,CASSFRLQETQYF
TRBJ1-3,TRBV15,NA,NA,TGTGCCACCAGCAGAGGCCATGGCCAATACACCATATATTTT,CATSRGHGQYTIYF
TRBJ2-4,TRBV14,NA,TRBD1,TGTGCCAGCAGCCTTAGGCGACAGGGGGGTGTCAAAAACATTCAGTACTTC,CASSLRRQGGVKNIQYF
TRBJ2-5,TRBV25-1,NA,NA,TGTGCCAGCAGTGAATATGGGGTAGAGACCCAGTACTTC,CASSEYGVETQYF